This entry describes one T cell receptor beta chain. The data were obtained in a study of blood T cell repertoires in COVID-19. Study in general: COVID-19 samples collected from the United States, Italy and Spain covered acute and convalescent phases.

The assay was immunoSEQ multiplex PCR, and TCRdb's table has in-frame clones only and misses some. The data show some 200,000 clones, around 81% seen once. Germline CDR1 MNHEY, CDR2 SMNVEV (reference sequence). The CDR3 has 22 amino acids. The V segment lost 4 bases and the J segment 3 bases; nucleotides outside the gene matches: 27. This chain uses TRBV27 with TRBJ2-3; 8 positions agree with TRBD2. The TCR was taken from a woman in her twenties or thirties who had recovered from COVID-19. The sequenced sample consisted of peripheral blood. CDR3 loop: CASSSYPDLGLAELTWTDTQYF. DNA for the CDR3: TGTGCCAGCAGTTCTTACCCCGACCTCGGACTAGCCGAGCTAACGTGGACAGATACGCAGTATTTT.